A selection of T cell receptor beta chains follows, all from one sample in a study of PD-L1 blockade in urothelial cancer. Only in-frame clones appear in the TCRdb table, and some are missing; sequencing was by immunoSEQ multiplex PCR. The sample yields just under 65,000 clones, approximately 78% seen once. The material sequenced was PBMCs, taken around atezolizumab (anti-PD-L1) treatment. The receptor set was obtained from a man aged 65 to 85 with urothelial cancer. Each CDR3 is given with its conserved first and last residue.

V	J	CDR3
TRBV19	TRBJ1-1	CASSTLGTGLGAFF
TRBV28	TRBJ1-5	CASAMGGGNQPQHF
TRBV11-2	TRBJ2-7	CASSLGGSSGAYEQYF
TRBV12-5	TRBJ2-1	CASGLVKTGGLGNNEQFF
TRBV10-3	TRBJ2-1	CAISVLPGQGTREQFF
TRBV19	TRBJ1-5	CASSITGARSNQPQHF
TRBV5-1	TRBJ2-1	CASSLTNNEQFF
TRBV19	TRBJ2-1	CATLRSGVSGANEQFF
TRBV4-1	TRBJ2-7	CASSPLLAHEQYF
TRBV28	TRBJ2-2	CASSNRGPTGELFF